This is a list of T cell receptor beta chains from one sample in a study of blood T cell repertoires in COVID-19. Some clones are missing from TCRdb's copy, which holds only in-frame ones; the method was immunoSEQ multiplex PCR. The sample shows over 90,000 clones, 70% to 90% of them seen only once. Specimen: peripheral blood. These receptors came from a human donor in a cohort sampled during active COVID-19. The CDR3 runs from the conserved cysteine through the conserved F or W. D genes are given only for firm matches. The listing skips clone size in some rows; elsewhere it reads once, few, many or a size class.

d_gene	v_gene	abundance	j_gene	CDR3nt	CDR3aa
.	TRBV9	.	TRBJ2-3	TGTGCCAGCAGCGTAAGCGGCCAGATCACAGATACGCAGTATTTT	CASSVSGQITDTQYF
TRBD2	TRBV27	.	TRBJ2-7	TGTGCCAGCAGGAACACGGGGGGGGACTTTCGGCACGAGCAGTACTTC	CASRNTGGDFRHEQYF
.	TRBV7-2	.	TRBJ2-1	TGTGCCAGCAGCCTACTGAGGAGCTCCTACAATGAGCAGTTCTTC	CASSLLRSSYNEQFF
.	TRBV3-1/TRBV3-2	few	TRBJ2-7	TGTGCCAGCAGCAATAGAGAACGAGTTCTGAGGGAGCAGTACTTC	CASSNRERVLREQYF
.	TRBV18	.	TRBJ2-3	TGTGCCAGCTCACCGGTAAGAGCCACAGATACGCAGTATTTT	CASSPVRATDTQYF
TRBD1	TRBV7-2	.	TRBJ1-5	TGTGCCAGCAGCTTTTGGGACAGGGGGCGGAATCAGCCCCAGCATTTT	CASSFWDRGRNQPQHF
.	TRBV5-4	.	TRBJ2-7	TGTGCCAGCAGCTTGGGCTGGGGCGGCGAGCAGTACTTC	CASSLGWGGEQYF
TRBD2	TRBV19	.	TRBJ2-5	TGTGCCAGTAGTATCCTGGGCGGGAGTATCCAAGAGACCCAGTACTTC	CASSILGGSIQETQYF
.	TRBV28	.	TRBJ1-6	TGTGCCGGCGCTACAACGGGGTTTAATTCACCCCTCCACTTT	CAGATTGFNSPLHF
TRBD2	TRBV3-1/TRBV3-2	.	TRBJ2-5	TGTGCCAGCAGCCCGGGGGGGACCCAGTACTTC	CASSPGGTQYF
.	TRBV6-5	.	TRBJ1-6	TGTGCCAGCACCCTACACCAGCGGAATTCACCCCTCCACTTT	CASTLHQRNSPLHF
.	TRBV28	.	TRBJ1-1	TGTGCCAGCAGTCCGGGGGTGAACACTGAAGCTTTCTTT	CASSPGVNTEAFF
.	TRBV21-1	.	TRBJ2-4	TGTGCCAGCAGCACCTTAGGGGAAGGGCTACGACCCAATGACGGCAAAAACATTCAGTACTTC	CASSTLGEGLRPNDGKNIQYF
TRBD1	TRBV6-5	.	TRBJ2-7	TGTGCCAGCAGCCGACAGGGGATAGGGGGCGAGCAGTACTTC	CASSRQGIGGEQYF
.	TRBV19	.	TRBJ1-3	TGTGCCTCAGGGAAGGGGATGTCTGGAAACACCATATATTTT	CASGKGMSGNTIYF
.	TRBV6-5	.	TRBJ1-2	TGTGCCAGCAGCAGGGACAATGGCTACACCTTC	CASSRDNGYTF
TRBD1	TRBV2	.	TRBJ1-2	TGTGCCAGCAGTGGCACCGGGACAGGGGATGGCTACACCTTC	CASSGTGTGDGYTF
TRBD2	TRBV11-2	.	TRBJ2-5	TGTGCCAGCTCCCCGGAGCGGGGTTCAGAGACCCAGTACTTC	CASSPERGSETQYF
TRBD1	TRBV4-1	.	TRBJ2-5	TGCGCCAGCAGCCTTACAGGGGGAGAGACCCAGTACTTC	CASSLTGGETQYF
.	TRBV6-2/TRBV6-3	.	TRBJ2-1	TGTGCCAGCAGTTTCGCCGGGGGCTACAATGAGCAGTTCTTC	CASSFAGGYNEQFF
TRBD2	TRBV27	.	TRBJ2-7	TGTGCCAGCAGTTTGGGAGGCGGGAGCGGTCACGAGCAGTACTTC	CASSLGGGSGHEQYF
.	TRBV5-8	.	TRBJ2-6	TGTGCCAGCAGCACTGGGACTTGGACGTCTGGGGCCAACGTCCTGACTTTC	CASSTGTWTSGANVLTF
.	TRBV7-9	.	TRBJ1-5	TGTGCCAGCAGCCCAGGGGTCAATCAGCCCCAGCATTTT	CASSPGVNQPQHF
TRBD2	TRBV25-1	.	TRBJ2-7	TGTGCCAGCAGTCCGCCTAGCGGGATTTCCTACGAGCAGTACTTC	CASSPPSGISYEQYF
TRBD1	TRBV7-3	.	TRBJ1-2	TGTGCCAGCAGCTTAGGGGACAGAGTATATGGCTACACCTTC	CASSLGDRVYGYTF
TRBD2	TRBV2	once	TRBJ2-5	TGTGCCACTGGGGGGGGACTCAGGGACCAAGAGACCCAGTACTTC	CATGGGLRDQETQYF
TRBD2	TRBV9	.	TRBJ2-2	TGTGCCAGCAGCGTAGGGCTAGCGGGAAGTACCGGGGAGCTGTTTTTT	CASSVGLAGSTGELFF
.	TRBV11-2	once	TRBJ2-7	TGTGCCAGCAGCTTAGGGGCTGATTCCTACGAGCAGTACTTC	CASSLGADSYEQYF
TRBD1	TRBV19	.	TRBJ2-3	TGTGCCAGCCGGGACAGAGGCACAGATACGCAGTATTTT	CASRDRGTDTQYF
TRBD1	TRBV4-2	.	TRBJ1-4	TGTGCCAGCAGCCAACCTGACAGGGTTAATGAAAAACTGTTTTTT	CASSQPDRVNEKLFF
TRBD2	TRBV19	.	TRBJ2-7	TGTGCCAGTAGTATTTTTATGTCTAGCGGGACCCGTCTCTACGAGCAGTACTTC	CASSIFMSSGTRLYEQYF
TRBD2	TRBV7-2	.	TRBJ2-7	TGTGCCAGCAGCTGGGGACTAGCGGGAGCAGCCTACGAGCAGTACTTC	CASSWGLAGAAYEQYF
.	TRBV29-1	.	TRBJ2-6	TGCAGCGTCGAAGGAGGTAGGGGCGTTAAGCCGACTGAAGCCTGCCCTGGGGCCAACGTCCTGACTTTC	CSVEGGRGVKPTEACPGANVLTF
.	TRBV2	.	TRBJ1-1	TGTGCCAGCAGTGAGGAGGGGGGGACTGAAGCTTTCTTT	CASSEEGGTEAFF
.	TRBV11-2	.	TRBJ2-7	TGTGCCAGCAGCAGCGTCGGGGGTGGGCAGCAGTACTTC	CASSSVGGGQQYF
.	TRBV3-1/TRBV3-2	.	TRBJ2-5	TGTGCCAGCAGCCAAGTTTTGGCCCAAGAGACCCAGTACTTC	CASSQVLAQETQYF
.	TRBV7-3	.	TRBJ2-2	TGTGCCAGCAGCCCAACACCCGGGGACACCGGGGAGCTGTTTTTT	CASSPTPGDTGELFF
.	TRBV15	.	TRBJ2-3	TGTGCCACTCGGAACGAATTGGGCGCGGGATTGAGGGGTGATACGCAGTATTTT	CATRNELGAGLRGDTQYF
.	TRBV5-6	.	TRBJ1-4	TGTGCCAGCAGCTTCACAGGGCGTTTTGAAAAACTGTTTTTT	CASSFTGRFEKLFF
TRBD1	TRBV2	.	TRBJ1-5	TGTGCCAGCAGGGCAAGGACAGGGCTGAGTAGCAATCAGCCCCAGCATTTT	CASRARTGLSSNQPQHF
.	TRBV7-3	many	TRBJ2-3	TGTGCCAGCAGCTTATCCCGCGCTTATACGCAGTATTTT	CASSLSRAYTQYF
TRBD2	TRBV15	.	TRBJ2-7	TGTGCCACCAGCAGAGAGTCCCGACTAGCGGGATTTTCCCCCTACGAGCAGTACTTC	CATSRESRLAGFSPYEQYF
TRBD1	TRBV15	.	TRBJ2-3	TGTGCCACCAGCAGGGGGACAGGGAGCACAGATACGCAGTATTTT	CATSRGTGSTDTQYF
.	TRBV6-5	few	TRBJ1-2	TGTGCCAGCAGTTACGACAGAAACTATGGCTACACCTTC	CASSYDRNYGYTF
.	TRBV27	.	TRBJ1-3	TGTGCCAGCAGTTTACGTCCAGGGCTTACTGGAAACACCATATATTTT	CASSLRPGLTGNTIYF
.	TRBV7-2	.	TRBJ2-1	TGTGCCAGCAGCCCGGGGACATACAATGAGCAGTTCTTC	CASSPGTYNEQFF
.	TRBV21-1	.	TRBJ2-4	TGTGCCAGCAGCAAAGGACCCAGCGGGAGGAGGGCCAAAAACATTCAGTACTTC	CASSKGPSGRRAKNIQYF
.	TRBV27	.	TRBJ1-4	TGTGCCAGCACCCCCGCGGGGGGCGCTACGGGAGAAAAACTGTTTTTT	CASTPAGGATGEKLFF
TRBD1	TRBV9	.	TRBJ1-2	TGTGCCAGCAGCGCGGGAACTCGAGGGGGCCAGTATGGCTACACCTTC	CASSAGTRGGQYGYTF
.	TRBV19	.	TRBJ2-2	TGTGCCACCGCGGTTTCGAACACCGGGGAGCTGTTTTTT	CATAVSNTGELFF
.	TRBV7-6	once	TRBJ1-4	TGTGCCAGCAGCTGGCTTGGTGAAAAACTGTTTTTT	CASSWLGEKLFF
TRBD1	TRBV7-3	.	TRBJ2-3	TGTGCCAGCAGCTTAGGTCGTCTGGGGCAGGGGGCCACGGAGGGCACAGATACGCAGTATTTT	CASSLGRLGQGATEGTDTQYF